This T cell receptor beta chain was retrieved from a study of shared clonotypes between healthy human individuals. Broader study findings: There were few donors, and this limited the genetic and exposure-history diversity represented. Exclusively blood specimens were collected; tissue repertoires likely differ.

Produced via immunoSEQ multiplex PCR; TCRdb's table is partial and in-frame only. Counted here are about 1.1 million clones, about 72% occurring once; the ten biggest clones make up 0.89%. This CDR3 has 14 residues. The germline V gene has CDR1 SGHRS and CDR2 YFSETQ. The count of this clone is one. The antigen is undetermined. One junction end disagrees with the germline gene, perhaps due to a read error. This receptor was identified in a man younger than 35 in good health. Some clones in this sample may be carry-over from other donors' samples. Sequencing was done on a sample of memory CD4+ T cells from PBMCs. Subset reported: CD45RA-negative fraction. The V call is TRBV5-1, the J call TRBJ1-1; maybe TRBD1 (5 bases). This chain's CDR3 is CASGLGREKTEAFF. Written as DNA, the CDR3 is TGCGCCAGCGGCTTGGGCAGGGAGAAGACTGAAGCTTTCTTT.